A selection of T cell receptor beta chains follows, all from one sample in a study of T cell responses to AZD1222 COVID-19 vaccine. Some clones are missing from TCRdb's copy, which holds only in-frame ones; the method was immunoSEQ multiplex PCR. The sample consists of under 100,000 clones, approximately 90% of them appearing once. The sequenced sample was peripheral blood, obtained 28 days after the second AZD1222 dose. The receptors were sampled from an adult who received the AZD1222 COVID-19 vaccine. CDR3s include the opening cysteine and the closing phenylalanine or tryptophan. The order of the fields is clone size, V gene, D gene, J gene, CDR3 protein, CDR3 DNA. The D gene is left open where the match is weak. Only part of the rows carry a size: once, few, many, or a class if the clone is expanded.

clone_size: .; v_call: TRBV3-1/TRBV3-2; d_call: .; j_call: TRBJ1-2; cdr3_aa: CASSQVGYGYTF; cdr3_nt: TGTGCCAGCAGCCAAGTGGGATATGGCTACACCTTC
clone_size: .; v_call: TRBV5-1; d_call: TRBD1; j_call: TRBJ1-1; cdr3_aa: CASSGGQGAHTEAFF; cdr3_nt: TGCGCCAGCAGCGGGGGACAGGGGGCGCACACTGAAGCTTTCTTT
clone_size: .; v_call: TRBV4-3; d_call: .; j_call: TRBJ1-3; cdr3_aa: CASSQDVGGESGNTIYF; cdr3_nt: TGCGCCAGCAGCCAAGATGTAGGGGGGGAGTCTGGAAACACCATATATTTT
clone_size: .; v_call: TRBV7-3; d_call: .; j_call: TRBJ2-6; cdr3_aa: CASRGIRANVLTF; cdr3_nt: TGTGCCAGCAGAGGAATTCGGGCCAACGTCCTGACTTTC
clone_size: .; v_call: TRBV27; d_call: .; j_call: TRBJ2-2; cdr3_aa: CASRLAAGPTGELFF; cdr3_nt: TGTGCCAGCAGGCTAGCAGCTGGGCCCACCGGGGAGCTGTTTTTT
clone_size: .; v_call: TRBV5-6; d_call: .; j_call: TRBJ2-5; cdr3_aa: CASTPTGAHTQETQYF; cdr3_nt: TGTGCCAGCACCCCGACGGGGGCCCATACCCAAGAGACCCAGTACTTC
clone_size: few; v_call: TRBV18; d_call: .; j_call: TRBJ1-2; cdr3_aa: CASSGDVSYGYTF; cdr3_nt: TGTGCCAGCTCAGGGGACGTCTCCTATGGCTACACCTTC
clone_size: .; v_call: TRBV9; d_call: TRBD1; j_call: TRBJ2-5; cdr3_aa: CASSLGDRQQETQYF; cdr3_nt: TGTGCCAGCAGCCTAGGGGACAGACAGCAAGAGACCCAGTACTTC
clone_size: once; v_call: TRBV7-2; d_call: TRBD1; j_call: TRBJ2-5; cdr3_aa: CASSLGAGGQETQYF; cdr3_nt: TGTGCCAGCAGCTTAGGGGCAGGGGGCCAAGAGACCCAGTACTTC
clone_size: .; v_call: TRBV4-1; d_call: .; j_call: TRBJ2-1; cdr3_aa: CASSFSMGRENEQFF; cdr3_nt: TGCGCCAGCAGCTTTAGTATGGGCAGGGAAAATGAGCAGTTCTTC
clone_size: few; v_call: TRBV11-3; d_call: .; j_call: TRBJ1-1; cdr3_aa: CASSLNRMNTEAFF; cdr3_nt: TGTGCCAGCAGCTTAAACAGAATGAACACTGAAGCTTTCTTT
clone_size: .; v_call: TRBV11-2; d_call: .; j_call: TRBJ1-1; cdr3_aa: CASRTTQGRGTEAFF; cdr3_nt: TGTGCCAGCAGGACGACACAGGGCCGAGGCACTGAAGCTTTCTTT
clone_size: .; v_call: TRBV9; d_call: .; j_call: TRBJ2-3; cdr3_aa: CASSLGGSTDTQYF; cdr3_nt: TGTGCCAGCAGCCTCGGGGGTAGCACAGATACGCAGTATTTT
clone_size: .; v_call: TRBV2; d_call: .; j_call: TRBJ2-1; cdr3_aa: CASKFDATTHNEQFF; cdr3_nt: TGTGCCAGCAAGTTTGACGCCACCACGCACAATGAGCAGTTCTTC
clone_size: .; v_call: TRBV7-9; d_call: .; j_call: TRBJ1-2; cdr3_aa: CASLVGEGYGYTF; cdr3_nt: TGTGCCAGCCTCGTCGGGGAGGGCTATGGCTACACCTTC
clone_size: .; v_call: TRBV5-4; d_call: .; j_call: TRBJ1-3; cdr3_aa: CASSFYDSGNTIYF; cdr3_nt: TGTGCCAGCAGCTTTTACGACTCTGGAAACACCATATATTTT
clone_size: .; v_call: TRBV5-1; d_call: TRBD1; j_call: TRBJ2-3; cdr3_aa: CASSSQGDSTDTQYF; cdr3_nt: TGCGCCAGCAGCTCCCAGGGGGACAGCACAGATACGCAGTATTTT
clone_size: once; v_call: TRBV7-6; d_call: .; j_call: TRBJ2-1; cdr3_aa: CASSSPGLINNEQFF; cdr3_nt: TGTGCCAGCAGCTCCCCGGGCTTGATTAACAATGAGCAGTTCTTC
clone_size: once; v_call: TRBV10-1; d_call: .; j_call: TRBJ2-2; cdr3_aa: CASSESGTGELFF; cdr3_nt: TGCGCCAGCAGTGAGTCGGGCACCGGGGAGCTGTTTTTT
clone_size: once; v_call: TRBV9; d_call: .; j_call: TRBJ1-4; cdr3_aa: CASSFRDARNEKLFF; cdr3_nt: TGTGCCAGCAGCTTCCGGGACGCCAGGAATGAAAAACTGTTTTTT
clone_size: .; v_call: TRBV5-4; d_call: TRBD1; j_call: TRBJ2-3; cdr3_aa: CASRLDRGLTDTQYF; cdr3_nt: TGTGCCAGCAGATTAGACAGGGGTCTCACAGATACGCAGTATTTT
clone_size: .; v_call: TRBV11-3; d_call: TRBD1; j_call: TRBJ1-2; cdr3_aa: CASSLDTGADYGYTF; cdr3_nt: TGTGCCAGCAGCTTAGATACAGGGGCGGACTATGGCTACACCTTC
clone_size: once; v_call: TRBV30; d_call: .; j_call: TRBJ2-1; cdr3_aa: CAWSTNNEQFF; cdr3_nt: TGTGCCTGGAGTACTAACAATGAGCAGTTCTTC
clone_size: few; v_call: TRBV27; d_call: TRBD2; j_call: TRBJ2-7; cdr3_aa: CASSITGVAGPGEQYF; cdr3_nt: TGTGCCAGCAGCATAACCGGGGTAGCGGGGCCGGGGGAGCAGTACTTC
clone_size: .; v_call: TRBV6-2/TRBV6-3; d_call: .; j_call: TRBJ1-1; cdr3_aa: CASSYSGVRGGFEAFF; cdr3_nt: TGTGCCAGCAGTTACTCGGGAGTGAGGGGGGGCTTTGAAGCTTTCTTT
clone_size: .; v_call: TRBV7-9; d_call: .; j_call: TRBJ2-7; cdr3_aa: CASSYNLLRETTQEQYF; cdr3_nt: TGTGCCAGCAGTTACAACCTTCTCCGGGAAACTACTCAAGAGCAGTACTTC
clone_size: .; v_call: TRBV13; d_call: .; j_call: TRBJ2-1; cdr3_aa: CASSYGKRVYNEQFF; cdr3_nt: TGTGCCAGCAGTTACGGAAAGAGGGTGTACAATGAGCAGTTCTTC
clone_size: .; v_call: TRBV19; d_call: .; j_call: TRBJ2-1; cdr3_aa: CASSIDGTLLYNEQFF; cdr3_nt: TGTGCCAGTAGTATAGACGGGACACTATTGTACAATGAGCAGTTCTTC
clone_size: .; v_call: TRBV7-2; d_call: TRBD1; j_call: TRBJ2-7; cdr3_aa: CASSPTGQETYEQYF; cdr3_nt: TGTGCCAGCAGCCCTACGGGACAGGAAACCTACGAGCAGTACTTC
clone_size: .; v_call: TRBV6-2/TRBV6-3; d_call: TRBD2; j_call: TRBJ2-4; cdr3_aa: CASSYFLAGAQSGNIQYF; cdr3_nt: TGTGCCAGCAGTTACTTCCTAGCGGGGGCCCAGTCGGGCAACATTCAGTACTTC
clone_size: .; v_call: TRBV5-6; d_call: .; j_call: TRBJ2-7; cdr3_aa: CASSLEVRGASYEQYF; cdr3_nt: TGTGCCAGCAGCTTGGAGGTACGGGGCGCCTCCTACGAGCAGTACTTC
clone_size: .; v_call: TRBV5-1; d_call: TRBD1; j_call: TRBJ2-7; cdr3_aa: CASSRAEDRGVYEQYF; cdr3_nt: TGCGCCAGCAGCCGAGCGGAGGACAGGGGGGTGTACGAGCAGTACTTC
clone_size: .; v_call: TRBV10-3; d_call: TRBD2; j_call: TRBJ2-7; cdr3_aa: CAISEILAGVPYEQYF; cdr3_nt: TGTGCCATCAGTGAGATCCTAGCGGGGGTACCCTACGAGCAGTACTTC
clone_size: .; v_call: TRBV2; d_call: .; j_call: TRBJ2-3; cdr3_aa: CASMLSAQGTQYF; cdr3_nt: TGTGCCAGCATGTTGTCAGCACAGGGTACGCAGTATTTT
clone_size: .; v_call: TRBV7-8; d_call: .; j_call: TRBJ1-5; cdr3_aa: CASSLRDSNQPQHF; cdr3_nt: TGTGCCAGCAGCCTCCGGGACAGCAATCAGCCCCAGCATTTT
clone_size: once; v_call: TRBV29-1; d_call: .; j_call: TRBJ1-4; cdr3_aa: CSVEFRPVNEKLFF; cdr3_nt: TGCAGCGTTGAGTTCCGGCCAGTAAATGAAAAACTGTTTTTT
clone_size: .; v_call: TRBV5-1; d_call: TRBD1; j_call: TRBJ1-6; cdr3_aa: CASSLSRQGGSPLHF; cdr3_nt: TGCGCCAGCAGCTTGTCTCGACAGGGGGGATCACCCCTCCACTTT